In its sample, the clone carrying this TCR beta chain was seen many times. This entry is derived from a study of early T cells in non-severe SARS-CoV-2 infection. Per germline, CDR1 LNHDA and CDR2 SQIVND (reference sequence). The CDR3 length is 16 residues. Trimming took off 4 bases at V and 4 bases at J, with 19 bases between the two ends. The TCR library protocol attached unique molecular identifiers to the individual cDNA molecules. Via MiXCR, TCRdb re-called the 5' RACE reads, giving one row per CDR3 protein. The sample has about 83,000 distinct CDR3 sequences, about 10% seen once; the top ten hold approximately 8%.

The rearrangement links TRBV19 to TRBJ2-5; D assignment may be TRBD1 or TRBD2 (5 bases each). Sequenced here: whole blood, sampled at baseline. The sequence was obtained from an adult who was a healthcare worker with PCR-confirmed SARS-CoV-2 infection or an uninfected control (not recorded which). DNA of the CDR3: TGTGCCAGTAGTACCTACCTGGGGGTGGGGTCAGAGACCCAGTACTTC. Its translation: CASSTYLGVGSETQYF. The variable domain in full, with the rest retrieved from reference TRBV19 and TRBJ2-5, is DGGITQSPKYLFRKEGQNVTLSCEQNLNHDAMYWYRQDPGQGLRLIYYSQIVNDFQKGDIAEGYSVSREKKESFPLTVTSAQKNPTAFYLCASSTYLGVGSETQYFGPGTRLLVL.